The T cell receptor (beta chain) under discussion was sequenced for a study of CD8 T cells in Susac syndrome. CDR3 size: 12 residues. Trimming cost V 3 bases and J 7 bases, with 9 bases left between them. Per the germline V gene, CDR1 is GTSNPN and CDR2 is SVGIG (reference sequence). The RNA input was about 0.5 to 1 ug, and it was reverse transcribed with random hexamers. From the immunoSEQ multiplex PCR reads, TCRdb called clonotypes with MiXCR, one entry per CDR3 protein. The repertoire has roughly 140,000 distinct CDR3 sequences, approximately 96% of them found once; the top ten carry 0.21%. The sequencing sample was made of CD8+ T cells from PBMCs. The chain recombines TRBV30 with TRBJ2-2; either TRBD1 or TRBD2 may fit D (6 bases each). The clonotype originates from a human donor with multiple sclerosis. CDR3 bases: TGTGCCTGGAGCGGGGGCGGCGGGGAGCTGTTTTTT. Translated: CAWSGGGGELFF.